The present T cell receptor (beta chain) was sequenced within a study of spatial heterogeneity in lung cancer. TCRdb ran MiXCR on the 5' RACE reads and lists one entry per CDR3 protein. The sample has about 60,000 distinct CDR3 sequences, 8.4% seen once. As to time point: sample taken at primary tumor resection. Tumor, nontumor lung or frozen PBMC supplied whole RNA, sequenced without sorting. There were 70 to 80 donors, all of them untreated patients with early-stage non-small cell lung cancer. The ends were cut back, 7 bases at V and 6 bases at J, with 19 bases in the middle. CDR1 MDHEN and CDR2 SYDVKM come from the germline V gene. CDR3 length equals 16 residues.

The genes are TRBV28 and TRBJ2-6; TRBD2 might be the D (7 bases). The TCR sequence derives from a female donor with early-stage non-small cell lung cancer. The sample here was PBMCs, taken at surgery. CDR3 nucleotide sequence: TGTGCCAGCACCCGTCGGGGGGCCGGGCAGGCCAACGTCCTGACTTTC. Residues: CASTRRGAGQANVLTF.